This entry is about one T cell receptor (beta chain). There are a few counts of this clone. Its antigen is still unknown. No base-level quality is on record; no much larger clone is a single base apart. Other DNA sequences of this sample code for an identical CDR3. The source of the sample is a study of control samples from healthy donors and cancer patients (TCRdb year 2020). The method was the immunoSEQ multiplex PCR assay. TCRdb carries this immuneACCESS record with in-frame sequences only. Its versions omit some clonotypes, under half of them owing to an unresolved V gene in the studies checked, with the rest unexplained. The sample table contains about 15,000 clones; only one count was recorded for 87% of them. Jointly, the top ten make up around a tenth of the sample. Sequenced input: PBMCs. The sequence was collected from a woman in her 70s with colorectal cancer.

CDR3 loop: CASSQEASGATAKEQFF. In nucleotide form, the sequence is TGTGCCAGCAGCCAAGAAGCGAGCGGGGCCACCGCTAAGGAGCAGTTCTTC. The chain is made from TRBV3-1 (or the pseudogene TRBV3-2) and TRBJ2-1; 7 middle bases align to TRBD2. In the germline V gene (reference sequence), CDR1 corresponds to LGHDT and CDR2 to YNNKEL. From cysteine to phenylalanine, the CDR3 is 17 amino acids long. CDR3 DNA only is kept here, 51 bases in frame from base 1. Trimming removed 0 bases from V and 10 bases from J; the gene matches leave 15 bases unexplained.